This T cell receptor (beta chain) stems from a study of shared clonotypes between healthy human individuals. General study results and limits: Expectations were that clonotype sharing among donors would be affected by sequencing depth.

Clones were read by immunoSEQ multiplex PCR, and TCRdb kept only the in-frame ones, dropping some. The data contain a few million clones, 92% of them seen just once; the ten biggest clones take up around 0.38%. About this clone itself: Its matching antigen is unknown.

CDR1 is SGHRS, CDR2 YFSETQ, per germline. The CDR3 sequence is 19 residues long. With 0 bases clipped from V and 0 bases from J, the junction kept 11 bases outside the gene matches. The rearrangement links TRBV5-1 to TRBJ1-3, with TRBD1 matching 8 bases. Sequences were obtained from naive CD4+ T cells from PBMCs. Subset reported: CD45RA+ positively selected. The source of this sequence is a man between 18 and 29 years old in good health. Some clones in this sample may be carry-over from other donors' samples. This CDR3 is CASSLGTGLSSPSGNTIYF. The DNA of the CDR3 is TGCGCCAGCAGCTTGGGGACAGGGTTATCATCTCCCTCTGGAAACACCATATATTTT.